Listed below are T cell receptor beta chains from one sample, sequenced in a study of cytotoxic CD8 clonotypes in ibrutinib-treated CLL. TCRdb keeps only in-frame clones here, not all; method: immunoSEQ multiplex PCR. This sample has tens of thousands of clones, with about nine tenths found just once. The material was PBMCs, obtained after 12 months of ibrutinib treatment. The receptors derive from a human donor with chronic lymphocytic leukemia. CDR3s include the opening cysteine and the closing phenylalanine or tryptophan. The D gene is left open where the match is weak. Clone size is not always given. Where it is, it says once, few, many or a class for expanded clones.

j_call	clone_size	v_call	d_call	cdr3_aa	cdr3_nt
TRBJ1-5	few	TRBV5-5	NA	CASTRVPGDNQPQHF	TGTGCCAGCACCCGTGTCCCAGGGGACAATCAGCCCCAGCATTTT
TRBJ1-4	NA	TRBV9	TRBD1	CASSIGTGGDSNEKLFF	TGTGCCAGCAGCATAGGGACAGGGGGCGACTCTAATGAAAAACTGTTTTTT
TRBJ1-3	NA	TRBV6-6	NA	CASSYSDPGPGNTIYF	TGTGCCAGCAGTTACTCGGACCCCGGGCCTGGAAACACCATATATTTT
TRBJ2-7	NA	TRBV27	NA	CASSFTPQSDSVREQYF	TGTGCCAGCAGTTTCACACCTCAGTCGGACAGCGTGCGTGAGCAGTACTTC
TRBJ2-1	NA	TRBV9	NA	CASSQTAYNEQFF	TGTGCCAGCAGCCAGACAGCCTACAATGAGCAGTTCTTC
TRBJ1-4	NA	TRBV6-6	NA	CASSYSPANEKLFF	TGTGCCAGCAGTTACAGTCCCGCTAATGAAAAACTGTTTTTT
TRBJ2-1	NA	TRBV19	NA	CASSITTARNEQFF	TGTGCCAGTAGTATAACCACAGCGCGGAATGAGCAGTTCTTC
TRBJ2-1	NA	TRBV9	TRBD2	CASSEYWTSGGNEQFF	TGTGCCAGCAGCGAATATTGGACTAGCGGAGGCAATGAGCAGTTCTTC
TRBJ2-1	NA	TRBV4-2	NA	CASSPPSSSYNEQFF	TGTGCCAGCAGTCCTCCGTCTAGCTCCTACAATGAGCAGTTCTTC
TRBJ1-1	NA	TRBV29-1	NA	CSVDGPGEGTEAFF	TGCAGCGTTGATGGGCCGGGAGAGGGCACTGAAGCTTTCTTT
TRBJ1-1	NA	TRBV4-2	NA	CASSQGRNTEAFF	TGTGCCAGCAGCCAAGGGAGAAACACTGAAGCTTTCTTT
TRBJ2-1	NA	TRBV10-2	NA	CASRDGNYNEQFF	TGCGCCAGCAGGGACGGAAACTACAATGAGCAGTTCTTC
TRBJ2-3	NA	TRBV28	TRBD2	CASSLGASGSTDTQYF	TGTGCCAGCAGTTTAGGCGCTAGCGGGAGCACAGATACGCAGTATTTT
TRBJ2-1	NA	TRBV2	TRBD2	CASSEVSGRVLF	TGTGCCAGCAGTGAAGTTAGCGGGAGGGTACTCTTC
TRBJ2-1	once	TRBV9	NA	CASSVSTYTNNEQFF	TGTGCCAGCAGCGTATCGACGTATACGAACAATGAGCAGTTCTTC
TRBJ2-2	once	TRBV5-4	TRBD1	CASSSPGQGYTGELFF	TGTGCCAGCAGCTCTCCGGGACAGGGATACACCGGGGAGCTGTTTTTT
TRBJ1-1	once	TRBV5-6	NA	CASSLGGGTEAFF	TGTGCCAGCAGCTTGGGCGGTGGCACTGAAGCTTTCTTT
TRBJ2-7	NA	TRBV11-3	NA	CASSLVKVGGREAYEQYF	TGTGCCAGCAGCTTAGTAAAGGTCGGGGGGCGCGAAGCCTACGAGCAGTACTTC
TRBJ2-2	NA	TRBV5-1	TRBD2	CASSLTPGGRTGELFF	TGCGCCAGCAGCTTAACGCCGGGGGGGCGCACCGGGGAGCTGTTTTTT
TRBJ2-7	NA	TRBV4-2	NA	CASSQLQGLSYEQYF	TGTGCCAGCAGCCAATTACAGGGATTGAGCTACGAGCAGTACTTC
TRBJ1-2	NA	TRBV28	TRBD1	CASSLGGTGGAYTF	TGTGCCAGCAGTTTAGGAGGGACAGGGGGGGCTTACACCTTC
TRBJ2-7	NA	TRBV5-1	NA	CASSLNPGPSYEQYF	TGCGCCAGCAGCCTCAACCCAGGGCCCTCCTACGAGCAGTACTTC
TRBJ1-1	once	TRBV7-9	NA	CASSPRGASEAFF	TGTGCCAGCAGCCCTAGGGGGGCTTCTGAAGCTTTCTTT
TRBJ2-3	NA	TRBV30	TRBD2	CAWKGPSGADTQYF	TGTGCCTGGAAGGGACCAAGCGGGGCAGATACGCAGTATTTT
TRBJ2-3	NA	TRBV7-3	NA	CASSQERFTDTQYF	TGTGCCAGCAGCCAGGAGCGGTTCACAGATACGCAGTATTTT
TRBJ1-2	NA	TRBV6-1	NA	CASSEARRGLDGYTF	TGTGCCAGCAGTGAAGCGCGTCGGGGTTTGGATGGCTACACCTTC
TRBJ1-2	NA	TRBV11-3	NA	CASSSSSFYGYTF	TGTGCCAGCAGCTCCTCCTCATTCTATGGCTACACCTTC
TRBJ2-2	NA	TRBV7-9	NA	CASSTGPPHTGELFF	TGTGCCAGCAGCACAGGACCGCCGCACACCGGGGAGCTGTTTTTT
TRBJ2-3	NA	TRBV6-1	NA	CASSEYNYRNEYTQYF	TGTGCCAGCAGTGAATATAACTACCGGAACGAGTATACGCAGTATTTT
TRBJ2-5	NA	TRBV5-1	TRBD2	CASSNPFGQGIAGGEETQYF	TGCGCCAGCAGCAACCCCTTCGGACAGGGGATAGCGGGAGGGGAAGAGACCCAGTACTTC
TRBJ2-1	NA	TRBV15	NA	CATSRDPRGIRHEQFF	TGTGCCACCAGCAGAGATCCTCGGGGGATCCGCCATGAGCAGTTCTTC
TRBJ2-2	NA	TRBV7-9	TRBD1	CASRPDRGDTGELFF	TGTGCCAGCAGACCCGACAGGGGGGACACCGGGGAGCTGTTTTTT
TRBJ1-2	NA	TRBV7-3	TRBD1	CASSAPGQGGYTF	TGTGCCAGCAGCGCTCCGGGACAGGGGGGCTACACCTTC
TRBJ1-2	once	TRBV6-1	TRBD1	CASRTTGGHGYTF	TGTGCCAGCAGGACGACAGGGGGCCATGGCTACACCTTC
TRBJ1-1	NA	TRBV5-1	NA	CASSLRQGKDTEAFF	TGCGCCAGCAGCTTAAGGCAGGGGAAGGACACTGAAGCTTTCTTT
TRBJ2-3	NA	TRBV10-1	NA	CASSESITGVIDTQYF	TGCGCCAGCAGTGAGTCGATTACGGGAGTAATAGATACGCAGTATTTT
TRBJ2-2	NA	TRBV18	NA	CASSPPGALTTGELFF	TGTGCCAGCTCACCACCGGGGGCCCTAACCACCGGGGAGCTGTTTTTT
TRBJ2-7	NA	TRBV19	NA	CASSAAHEQYF	TGTGCCAGTAGTGCAGCCCACGAGCAGTACTTC
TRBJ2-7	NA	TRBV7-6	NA	CASSLTEQTGEQYF	TGTGCCAGCAGCTTAACCGAGCAGACGGGAGAGCAGTACTTC
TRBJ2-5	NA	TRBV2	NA	CASSIVGTQSKTQYF	TGTGCCAGCAGTATAGTGGGGACACAAAGCAAGACCCAGTACTTC
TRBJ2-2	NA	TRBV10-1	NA	CASNPIGGGELFF	TGCGCCAGCAACCCCATCGGCGGCGGGGAGCTGTTTTTT
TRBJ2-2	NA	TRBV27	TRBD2	CASSFLGGGTGELFF	TGTGCCAGCAGTTTTCTTGGCGGGGGGACCGGGGAGCTGTTTTTT
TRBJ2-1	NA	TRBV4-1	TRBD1	CASSQETGTGFNNEQFF	TGCGCCAGCAGCCAAGAAACCGGGACAGGCTTTAACAATGAGCAGTTCTTC
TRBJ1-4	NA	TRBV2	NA	CDSSEGARQNEKLFF	TGTGACAGCAGTGAAGGGGCAAGACAGAATGAAAAACTGTTTTTT
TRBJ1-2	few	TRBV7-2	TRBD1	CASSLAPRGQERRNYGYTF	TGTGCCAGCAGCTTAGCGCCAAGAGGACAGGAAAGGAGAAACTATGGCTACACCTTC
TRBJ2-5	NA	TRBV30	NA	CAWSALGFQYF	TGTGCCTGGAGTGCCTTGGGTTTCCAGTACTTC
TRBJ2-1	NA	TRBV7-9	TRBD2	CASSLGGLAGQQFF	TGTGCCAGCAGCTTAGGGGGACTAGCGGGGCAGCAGTTCTTC
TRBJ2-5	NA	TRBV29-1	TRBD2	CSVDGSAGTSGQETQYF	TGCAGCGTTGATGGATCTGCCGGGACTAGCGGGCAAGAGACCCAGTACTTC
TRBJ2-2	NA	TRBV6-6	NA	CASSSAGAGTGELFF	TGTGCCAGCAGTTCGGCGGGGGCCGGAACCGGGGAGCTGTTTTTT
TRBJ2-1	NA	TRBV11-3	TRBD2	CASSPPPGLAGNNEQFF	TGTGCCAGCAGCCCACCCCCCGGACTAGCGGGAAACAATGAGCAGTTCTTC
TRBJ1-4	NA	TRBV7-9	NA	CASSLGPEKLFF	TGTGCCAGCAGCTTAGGGCCTGAAAAACTGTTTTTT
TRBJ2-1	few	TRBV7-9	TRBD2	CASSLRLAGGTTYNEQFF	TGTGCCAGCAGCTTAAGACTAGCGGGAGGAACGACCTACAATGAGCAGTTCTTC
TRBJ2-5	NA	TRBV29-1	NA	CSDYHQETQYF	TGCAGCGACTACCACCAAGAGACCCAGTACTTC
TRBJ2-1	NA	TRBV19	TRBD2	CASSIAGAGGPVNEQFF	TGTGCCAGTAGTATAGCCGGAGCGGGAGGGCCTGTTAATGAGCAGTTCTTC